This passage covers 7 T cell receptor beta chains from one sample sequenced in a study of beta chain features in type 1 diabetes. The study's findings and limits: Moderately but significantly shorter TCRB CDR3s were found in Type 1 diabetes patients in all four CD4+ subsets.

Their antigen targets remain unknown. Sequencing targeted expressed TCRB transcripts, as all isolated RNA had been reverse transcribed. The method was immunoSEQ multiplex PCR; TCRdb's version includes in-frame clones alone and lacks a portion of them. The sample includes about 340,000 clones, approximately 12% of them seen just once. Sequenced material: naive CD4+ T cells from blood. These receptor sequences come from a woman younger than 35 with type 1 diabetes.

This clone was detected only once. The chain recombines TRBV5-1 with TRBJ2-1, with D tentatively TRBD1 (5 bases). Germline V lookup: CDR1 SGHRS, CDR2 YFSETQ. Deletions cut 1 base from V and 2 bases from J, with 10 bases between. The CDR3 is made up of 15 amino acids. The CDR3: CASSLPKGTYNEQFF. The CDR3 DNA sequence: TGCGCCAGCAGCTTGCCGAAGGGGACCTACAATGAGCAGTTCTTC.

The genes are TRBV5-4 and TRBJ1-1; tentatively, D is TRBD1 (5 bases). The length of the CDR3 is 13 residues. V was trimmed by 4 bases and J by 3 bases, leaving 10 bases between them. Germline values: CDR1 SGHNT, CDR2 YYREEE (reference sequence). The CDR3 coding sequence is TGTGCCAGCAGCGGGGGGAGGGACACTGAAGCTTTCTTT. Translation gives CASSGGRDTEAFF.

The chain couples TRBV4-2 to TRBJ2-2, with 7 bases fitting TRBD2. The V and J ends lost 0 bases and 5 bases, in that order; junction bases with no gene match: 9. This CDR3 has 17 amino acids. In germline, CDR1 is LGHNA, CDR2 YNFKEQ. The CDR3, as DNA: TGTGCCAGCAGCCAAGATGGGGGGGGAGCGGCTACCGGGGAGCTGTTTTTT. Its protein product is CASSQDGGGAATGELFF.

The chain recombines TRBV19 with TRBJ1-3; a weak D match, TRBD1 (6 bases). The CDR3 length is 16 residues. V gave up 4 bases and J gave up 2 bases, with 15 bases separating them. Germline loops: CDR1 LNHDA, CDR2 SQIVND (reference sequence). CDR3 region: CASSRIQGNAGNTIYF. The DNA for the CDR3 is TGTGCCAGTAGTAGAATTCAGGGGAACGCTGGAAACACCATATATTTT.

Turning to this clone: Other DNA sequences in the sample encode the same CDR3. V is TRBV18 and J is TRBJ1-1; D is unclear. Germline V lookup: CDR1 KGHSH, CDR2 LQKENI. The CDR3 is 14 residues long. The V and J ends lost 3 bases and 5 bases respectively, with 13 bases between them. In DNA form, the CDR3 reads TGTGCCAGCTCACCTGCGGATCGCGGAACTGAAGCTTTCTTT. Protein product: CASSPADRGTEAFF.

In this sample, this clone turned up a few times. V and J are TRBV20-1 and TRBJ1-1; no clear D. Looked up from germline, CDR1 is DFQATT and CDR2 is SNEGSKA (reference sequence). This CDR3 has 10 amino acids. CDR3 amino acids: CLHKNTEAFF. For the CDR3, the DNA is TGCCTTCACAAGAACACTGAAGCTTTCTTT.

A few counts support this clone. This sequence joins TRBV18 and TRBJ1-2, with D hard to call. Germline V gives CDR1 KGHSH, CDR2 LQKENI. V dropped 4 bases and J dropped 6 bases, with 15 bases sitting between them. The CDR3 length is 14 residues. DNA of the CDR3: TGTGCCAGCTCACAGGAAGGAGTTAATCATGGCTACACCTTC. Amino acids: CASSQEGVNHGYTF.